This T cell receptor (beta chain) was identified in a study of patients and donors after allogeneic stem cell transplantation. In TCRdb, the RT-PCR reads were re-called with MiXCR into one record per CDR3 protein. The table includes roughly 880,000 distinct CDR3 sequences, 18% detected once. This clonotype was seen many times. The V gene lost 7 bases and the J gene lost 0 bases, with 13 bases spanning the gap. The germline V gene encodes CDR1 MNHNS and CDR2 SASEGT. The length of the CDR3 is 14 residues. The sequencing input was blood, either unsorted or a sorted T cell fraction (not recorded which). The TCR originated in a human donor who was either an allogeneic HSCT recipient or a stem cell or donor lymphocyte infusion donor (not recorded which). It is not recorded whose cells these are; they may come from a transplant donor. The V and J genes are TRBV6-1 and TRBJ2-7; the D is unclear. CDR3 sequence (DNA): TGTGCCAGCACCCAAGGACGGTACTCCTACGAGCAGTACTTC. Protein sequence: CASTQGRYSYEQYF.